The sequence of this TCR beta chain was determined in a study of T cell repertoires in cytomegalovirus infection. Study-level information: Recently described HLA-C-restricted plus well-studied HLA-B-restricted CMV epitopes were used. Public TCR beta signatures provided an indication of both CMV infection and a matching HLA type.

Trimming left V 7 bases short and J 3 bases short, with 10 bases between. CDR3 length: 13 residues. In germline, CDR1 is MGHDK, CDR2 SYGVNS. This clonotype was picked up a small number of times. What it binds is unknown. MiXCR was run by TCRdb on the reads, yielding one entry per CDR3 protein. Of about 500,000 distinct CDR3 sequences detected, 33% appear once; the ten largest clones hold about 17%. Study observations and caveats: The study identified carriers of CMV plus the relevant HLA from cumulative public TCR beta family frequency.

The rearrangement uses TRBV25-1 and TRBJ2-1, with D tentatively TRBD2 (5 bases). The sequence derives from a human donor in good health (CMV status not recorded). Some clones in this sample may be carry-over from other donors' samples. Specimen: cultured PBMCs, collected from culture after CMV antigen stimulation. The CDR3 protein is CASNSVNYNEQFF. In DNA form, the CDR3 reads TGTGCCAGCAATAGCGTAAACTACAATGAGCAGTTCTTC.